Following are 32 T cell receptor beta chains from one sample sequenced in a study of identical twins. Using its own MiXCR run on the 5' RACE reads, TCRdb lists one record per CDR3 protein. The repertoire holds some 250,000 distinct CDR3 sequences, with approximately 12% as singletons. In addition, the sample was reused for a study of yellow fever vaccine responses in identical twins.

The sample consisted of memory (CD45RO+) T cells sorted from blood. The receptor set was obtained from a woman between 18 and 29 years old in good health.

In its sample, this clonotype was seen many times. CDR3 protein: CASSRINEQFF. The DNA of the CDR3 is TGTGCCAGCAGTAGGATCAATGAGCAGTTCTTC. The V gene is TRBV14, the J gene TRBJ2-1; D gene uncertain. The germline CDR1 and CDR2 sequences are SGHDN and FVKESK. V lost 6 bases and J lost 6, with 6 bases in between. There are 11 residues in the CDR3.

This clonotype has only a few counts. V gene TRBV29-1 combines with J gene TRBJ2-7, with 7 bases matching TRBD1. V shed 0 bases and J 2 bases; nucleotides not matched to a gene: 4. The germline V gene encodes CDR1 SQVTM and CDR2 ANQGSEA. The CDR3 length is 14 residues. Here the CDR3 DNA reads TGCAGCGTTGAAGAAAGGGACAGTACCTACGAGCAGTACTTC. This translates into CSVEERDSTYEQYF.

The sample holds a few counts of this clonotype. The CDR3 is CASREGLAAPYEQYF. As DNA, the CDR3 is TGTGCCAGCAGGGAGGGACTAGCGGCTCCCTACGAGCAGTACTTC. The rearrangement links TRBV3-1 to TRBJ2-7; TRBD2 agrees at 11 bases. Unmatched junction bases numbered 6, after V lost 6 bases and J lost 2 bases. The CDR3 sequence is 15 residues long. Germline lookup yields CDR1 LGHDT and CDR2 YNNKEL (reference sequence).

This chain uses TRBV18 with TRBJ2-1; no reliable D call. Germline V gene lookup returns CDR1 KGHSH and CDR2 LQKENI. CDR3 size: 12 residues. Between the trimmed V and J ends, which lost 0 bases and 4 bases, there was a span of 1 base. For the CDR3, the DNA is TGTGCCAGCTCACCACCGTACAATGAGCAGTTCTTC. Translated, it gives CASSPPYNEQFF.

This clonotype was observed a handful of times. The rearrangement uses TRBV10-3 and TRBJ2-2; 15 bases agree with TRBD2. The CDR3 is 15 amino acids. Germline lookup yields CDR1 ENHRY and CDR2 SYGVKD. The J segment lost 5 bases and the V segment lost 8 bases, leaving 3 bases of the junction unmatched. CDR3 in DNA: TGTGCCATCGGCGGACTAGCGGGGGGGACCGGGGAGCTGTTTTTT. It specifies CAIGGLAGGTGELFF.

This clonotype was observed many times. This chain uses TRBV29-1 with TRBJ2-7, with 8 bases aligning to TRBD1. The CDR3 is made up of 13 amino acids. The V gene's germline CDR1 is SQVTM and CDR2 ANQGSEA. The V gene end was trimmed by 6 bases and the J gene end by 3 bases; junction bases not matched to a gene: 7. The CDR3 DNA sequence: TGCAGCGTCCGGCGGGACAGGAGCTACGAGCAGTACTTC. Encoded protein: CSVRRDRSYEQYF.

The V and J genes are TRBV28 and TRBJ1-5; 9 nucleotides agree with TRBD1. The CDR3 extends over 17 amino acids. Germline V gene data show CDR1 as MDHEN and CDR2 as SYDVKM. The V segment lost 3 bases and the J segment 3 bases; nucleotides outside the gene matches: 9. In DNA, the CDR3 is TGTGCCAGCAGTTTTACCCGGGACAGGGATCCCAATCAGCCCCAGCATTTT. It translates to CASSFTRDRDPNQPQHF.

The chain employs TRBV6-1 and TRBJ2-4; TRBD1 matches at 11 bases. The junction had 10 bases not matched to a gene; V was cut back by 5 bases and J by 7 bases. Germline CDR1 is MNHNS and CDR2 is SASEGT. CDR3 length: 16 amino acids. This CDR3 reads CASSLPPGTGGNIQYF. CDR3 DNA: TGTGCCAGCAGTCTCCCCCCCGGGACAGGGGGTAACATTCAGTACTTC.

This clonotype was counted only a few times. The rearrangement joins TRBV7-9 to TRBJ1-4; D is unclear. The CDR3 is 13 amino acids. From germline, CDR1 is SEHNR and CDR2 FQNEAQ (reference sequence). The germline V and J ends were trimmed by 1 base and 7 bases, with 7 bases remaining between them. CDR3 nucleotide sequence: TGTGCCAGCAGCTTAGATATTTTTGAAAAACTGTTTTTT. Translating it yields CASSLDIFEKLFF.

The CDR3 protein is CASSSQAGYTDTQYF. DNA of the CDR3: TGTGCCAGCAGTTCCCAAGCGGGGTACACAGATACGCAGTATTTT. The genes are TRBV7-2 and TRBJ2-3, with TRBD2 matching 7 bases. CDR3 length: 15 residues. The J segment lost 2 bases and the V segment lost 6 bases, leaving 8 bases of the junction unmatched. Per germline, CDR1 SGHTA and CDR2 FQGNSA.

V gene TRBV9 combines with J gene TRBJ2-7; no definite D call. Germline V gives CDR1 SGDLS, CDR2 YYNGEE. V was cut by 1 base and J by 6 bases, with 8 bases left in between. This CDR3 has 12 amino acids. This CDR3 is CASSVQVGEQYF. The CDR3 nucleotides read TGTGCCAGCAGCGTACAGGTTGGCGAGCAGTACTTC. The whole variable domain, remainder taken from reference TRBV9 and TRBJ2-7, is DSGVTQTPKHLITATGQRVTLRCSPRSGDLSVYWYQQSLDQGLQFLIQYYNGEERAKGNILERFSAQQFPDLHSELNLSSLELGDSALYFCASSVQVGEQYFGPGTRLTVT.

The rearrangement links TRBV15 to TRBJ2-3; D is ambiguous. Germline-derived CDR1 and CDR2 are LNHNV and YYDKDF (reference sequence). Deletions cut 5 bases from V and 4 bases from J, with 19 bases between. The length of the CDR3 is 16 residues. DNA for the CDR3: TGTGCCACCAGCTCGAGGCGCCCCGGGCTAGCAGATACGCAGTATTTT. It yields the protein CATSSRRPGLADTQYF.

A few counts support this clonotype. V usage is TRBV29-1 and J usage is TRBJ2-5; D gene uncertain. This CDR3 comprises 12 residues. Germline-derived CDR1 and CDR2 are SQVTM and ANQGSEA. V was clipped by 7 bases and J by 4 bases, with 13 bases between them. CDR3 in amino acids: CSGAQESETQYF. CDR3 nucleotides: TGCAGCGGAGCCCAGGAATCAGAGACCCAGTACTTC.

This clonotype was observed a handful of times. The chain joins TRBV7-2 to TRBJ1-1; D uncertain. Germline CDR1 is SGHTA and CDR2 is FQGNSA. The V end was cut by 7 bases, the J end by 8 bases, with 14 bases between. This CDR3 is 12 amino acids long. CDR3 bases: TGTGCCAGCACACTATTTGGGCGAGAAGCTTTCTTT. Translation: CASTLFGREAFF.

The sample holds a few counts of this clonotype. CDR3 in amino acids: CASSLSGAGQRNYEQYF. The CDR3 coding sequence is TGTGCCAGCAGCCTTAGCGGGGCCGGACAGAGAAACTACGAGCAGTACTTC. The rearrangement joins TRBV7-9 to TRBJ2-7; 8 nucleotides align to TRBD2. The CDR3 is 17 residues long. The trim removed 5 bases at V and 3 bases at J, leaving 15 bases unmatched. CDR1 and CDR2 (germline): SEHNR, FQNEAQ (reference sequence). The full variable domain, with the rest looked up from reference TRBV7-9 and TRBJ2-7, is DTGVSQNPRHKITKRGQNVTFRCDPISEHNRLYWYRQTLGQGPEFLTYFQNEAQLEKSRLLSDRFSAERPKGSFSTLEIQRTEQGDSAMYLCASSLSGAGQRNYEQYFGPGTRLTVT.

This clonotype was counted a few times. The rearrangement links TRBV6-5 to TRBJ2-5; the D is unclear. The germline gives CDR1 MNHEY, CDR2 SVGAGI. The ends were cut back, 3 bases at V and 5 bases at J, with 13 bases in the middle. The CDR3 length is 14 residues. CDR3 sequence: CASSYDPGRETQYF. In DNA form, the CDR3 reads TGTGCCAGCAGTTATGACCCAGGACGGGAGACCCAGTACTTC.

This chain joins TRBV20-1 and TRBJ2-1; TRBD2 matches at 14 bases. Germline assignment: CDR1 DFQATT and CDR2 SNEGSKA (reference sequence). With 6 bases clipped from V and 8 bases from J, the junction kept 6 bases outside the gene matches. The length of the CDR3 is 14 residues. The CDR3: CSAKGLAGDHEQFF. CDR3 DNA: TGCAGTGCCAAGGGACTAGCGGGAGATCATGAGCAGTTCTTC.

This clonotype came up a few times. The rearrangement links TRBV29-1 to TRBJ1-1; 7 bases map to TRBD1. CDR1 is SQVTM and CDR2 is ANQGSEA in the germline V gene. This CDR3 is 13 amino acids long. After removal of 3 bases from V and 3 bases from J, the junction contained 4 bases not matched to a gene. CDR3: CSVESRGDTEAFF. DNA for the CDR3: TGCAGCGTTGAGTCCAGGGGGGACACTGAAGCTTTCTTT.

This chain links TRBV4-2 with TRBJ1-5, with D unclear. CDR1 is LGHNA, CDR2 YNFKEQ, per germline. The germline V and J ends were trimmed by 4 bases and 5 bases, with 15 bases remaining between them. The CDR3 totals 15 residues. For the CDR3, the DNA is TGTGCCAGCAGCCCGGACGGGCTGCGGGATCAGCCCCAGCATTTT. It is translated as CASSPDGLRDQPQHF.

The chain joins TRBV2 to TRBJ2-5; D possibly corresponds to TRBD1 (6 bases). Germline V CDR1 and CDR2: SNHLY, FYNNEI. This CDR3 has 15 amino acids. Trimming stripped 7 bases from V and 0 bases from J, with 15 bases between. CDR3 sequence reads: CASTDATGHQETQYF. CDR3 sequence (DNA): TGTGCCAGCACTGATGCGACAGGACACCAAGAGACCCAGTACTTC.

Here the CDR3 DNA reads TGTGCCAGCAGCCCGACTAGCGGGAGGCCGTACTTC. It yields the protein CASSPTSGRPYF. The rearrangement links TRBV7-8 to TRBJ2-7; 13 bases are a match to TRBD2. Germline CDR1 SGHVS, CDR2 FQNEAQ. The CDR3 runs 12 residues. The junction had 4 bases not matched to a gene; V was cut back by 5 bases and J by 12 bases.

This clonotype was seen at least ten times. J is TRBJ2-5 and V is TRBV3-1; 7 bases align to TRBD1. The germline V gene encodes CDR1 LGHDT and CDR2 YNNKEL (reference sequence). The CDR3 loop spans 13 amino acids. V dropped 4 bases and J dropped 6; count of bases not matched to a gene: 5. The CDR3 DNA reads TGTGCCAGCAGCCTCAGGGGGTTACAGACCCAGTACTTC. Residues: CASSLRGLQTQYF.

This clonotype was observed at least ten times. This chain joins TRBV7-2 and TRBJ2-1; D is uncertain. The germline CDR1 and CDR2 sequences are SGHTA and FQGNSA. The CDR3 is made up of 13 amino acids. Trimming cost V 3 bases and J 2 bases, with 5 bases left between them. CDR3 sequence reads: CASSFDTYNEQFF. Here the CDR3 DNA reads TGTGCCAGCAGCTTCGACACCTACAATGAGCAGTTCTTC.

V is TRBV6-5 and J is TRBJ2-3; TRBD2 aligns across 11 bases. The V and J ends lost 0 bases and 1 base, in that order; junction bases with no gene match: 0. The CDR3 runs 16 residues. Germline CDR1 MNHEY, CDR2 SVGAGI. CDR3 nucleotides: TGTGCCAGCAGTTACTCGACTAGCGGGGGCACAGATACGCAGTATTTT. The encoded protein is CASSYSTSGGTDTQYF.

The DNA for the CDR3 is TGTGCCAGCAGCTTCACCCGGAGCACCGGGGAGCTGTTTTTT. This sequence encodes CASSFTRSTGELFF. The chain links TRBV11-2 to TRBJ2-2; D is uncertain. V was trimmed by 3 bases and J by 4 bases, leaving 9 bases between them. The CDR3 has 14 amino acids. CDR1 SGHAT and CDR2 FQNNGV come from the germline V gene.

This clonotype was counted a few times. The V call is TRBV20-1, the J call TRBJ2-4; the D call may be TRBD1 or TRBD2 (6 bases each). This CDR3 has 15 amino acids. CDR1 is DFQATT, CDR2 SNEGSKA, per germline (reference sequence). Trimming took off 6 bases at V and 0 bases at J, with 15 bases between the two ends. The CDR3 reads CSAIIGGLAKNIQYF. The DNA for the CDR3 is TGCAGTGCCATAATAGGGGGGCTAGCCAAAAACATTCAGTACTTC.

In its sample, this clonotype was seen a few times. The CDR3 DNA reads as TGTGCCAGCAGCTTAAATCCAGGGTGGTTGAACATTCAGTACTTC. Protein product: CASSLNPGWLNIQYF. J is TRBJ2-4 and V is TRBV7-2, with a possible D match to TRBD1 (5 bases). Germline loops: CDR1 SGHTA, CDR2 FQGNSA. This CDR3 comprises 15 residues. Trimming removed 2 bases from V and 7 bases from J, with 15 bases in between.

The chain couples TRBV11-2 to TRBJ2-7; no definite D call. V was cut by 3 bases and J by 4 bases, with 10 bases left in between. In germline, CDR1 is SGHAT, CDR2 FQNNGV. This CDR3 spans 13 amino acids. The CDR3 reads CASSLGPIYEQYF. In DNA, the CDR3 is TGTGCCAGCAGCTTGGGCCCTATATACGAGCAGTACTTC.

This clonotype was seen only a few times. Germline and junction disagree at one end, which may indicate a read error. The genes are TRBV9 and TRBJ1-2, with unresolved D. Germline CDR1 is SGDLS and CDR2 is YYNGEE. The CDR3 totals 13 residues. This chain's CDR3 is CASSVEGSYRYTF. The CDR3 region has the DNA TGTGCCAGCAGCGTAGAAGGGTCCTATCGCTACACCTTC.

The chain combines TRBV28 with TRBJ2-7; D is perhaps TRBD1 (5 bases). V dropped 5 bases and J dropped 3 bases, with 14 bases sitting between them. The CDR3 has 14 residues. Germline V gives CDR1 MDHEN, CDR2 SYDVKM. CDR3 sequence reads: CASSEGQGHYEQYF. The CDR3 bases are TGTGCCAGCAGTGAAGGCCAGGGTCACTACGAGCAGTACTTC.

This clonotype was detected only once. The chain couples TRBV6-1 to TRBJ2-1; the D gene is possibly TRBD2 (5 bases). V lost 1 base and J 4 bases, leaving 8 bases between the germline ends. CDR1 and CDR2 from the germline V gene are MNHNS and SASEGT. The CDR3 extends over 14 amino acids. The DNA of the CDR3 is TGTGCCAGCAGTGAAGGCGAGGGATACAATGAGCAGTTCTTC. Translating it yields CASSEGEGYNEQFF.

This clonotype was seen more than once but under ten times. The rearrangement uses TRBV2 and TRBJ2-4; the match to TRBD1 covers 7 bases. Losses at the gene ends were 1 base for V and 6 bases for J; bases not matched to a gene: 9. The germline CDR1 and CDR2 sequences are SNHLY and FYNNEI. The CDR3 sequence is 16 residues long. CDR3 loop: CASSEEVYGTANIQYF. The CDR3 coding sequence is TGTGCCAGCAGTGAAGAGGTTTATGGGACAGCAAACATTCAGTACTTC.